A selection of T cell receptor beta chains follows, all from one sample in a study of T cells in Graves' hyperthyroidism and ophthalmopathy. One entry per CDR3 protein, called by TCRdb with MiXCR from the multiplex PCR reads. The table has about 570,000 distinct CDR3 sequences, roughly 50% seen once. Sample: peripheral blood or thyroid tissue (not recorded which). These receptors all come from an adult woman with Graves' disease, either hyperthyroidism or ophthalmopathy (not recorded which). CDR3s include the opening cysteine and the closing phenylalanine or tryptophan. A D gene is named only where the DNA matches it firmly. Some rows have no size entry. The others give once, few or many, or a class for an expanded clone.

abundance | d_gene | j_gene | v_gene | CDR3aa | CDR3nt
. | . | TRBJ1-6 | TRBV10-3 | CAISADRIDNSPLHF | TGTGCCATCAGTGCTGACAGGATCGATAATTCACCCCTCCACTTT
many | TRBD2 | TRBJ2-2 | TRBV15 | CATSSGERGEVGELFF | TGTGCCACCAGCAGCGGGGAGCGGGGAGAGGTCGGGGAGCTGTTTTTT
. | . | TRBJ2-5 | TRBV7-9 | CASSPRYQETQYF | TGTGCCAGCAGCCCCCGGTACCAAGAGACCCAGTACTTC
once | . | TRBJ2-7 | TRBV9 | CASSFYICSPYQGTYEQYF | .
. | TRBD1 | TRBJ1-1 | TRBV29-1 | CSVESGRGRNTEAFF | TGCAGCGTTGAAAGCGGCAGGGGGCGGAACACTGAAGCTTTCTTT
. | . | TRBJ2-5 | TRBV29-1 | CSLERAETQYF | TGCAGCTTAGAGAGGGCAGAGACCCAGTACTTC
once | TRBD1 | TRBJ1-5 | TRBV7-9 | CASSMTGSQPQHF | TGTGCCAGCAGCATGACAGGGTCTCAGCCCCAGCATTTT
few | . | TRBJ1-5 | TRBV19 | CASNAEYSNQPQHF | TGTGCCAGCAATGCCGAGTATAGCAATCAGCCCCAGCATTTT
once | TRBD1 | TRBJ2-6 | TRBV12-3/TRBV12-4 | CASSLWTGGRRANVLTF | TGTGCCAGCAGTTTATGGACAGGGGGCCGTCGGGCCAACGTCCTGACTTTC
. | . | TRBJ1-1 | TRBV15 | CATSSFKAGMNTEAFF | TGTGCCACCAGCAGTTTTAAGGCGGGAATGAACACTGAAGCTTTCTTT
. | TRBD2 | TRBJ2-5 | TRBV2 | CASRGVAGGETQYF | TGTGCCAGCAGGGGGGTAGCGGGCGGAGAGACCCAGTACTTC
many | . | TRBJ2-5 | TRBV6-6 | CASSYSTETGTQYF | TGTGCCAGCAGTTACTCGACAGAGACAGGGACCCAGTACTTC
many | . | TRBJ1-2 | TRBV29-1 | CSVVRDTGAPGYTF | TGCAGCGTTGTCCGGGACACCGGAGCTCCTGGCTACACCTTC
. | . | TRBJ1-2 | TRBV7-9 | CASRSATGTNYGYTF | TGTGCCAGCAGGTCAGCAACGGGGACGAACTATGGCTACACCTTC
. | . | TRBJ2-7 | TRBV18 | CASSPAPGAYEQYF | TGTGCCAGCTCACCAGCGCCAGGCGCCTACGAGCAGTACTTC
many | . | TRBJ2-5 | TRBV25-1 | CASSDLSGRGETQYF | TGTGCCAGCAGTGACTTAAGCGGGCGGGGAGAGACCCAGTACTTC
many | TRBD2 | TRBJ2-7 | TRBV7-9 | CASSVLAGNYEQYF | TGTGCCAGCAGCGTCCTAGCGGGGAACTACGAGCAGTACTTC
many | . | TRBJ1-4 | TRBV2 | CASSLPGQSNEKLFF | TGTGCCAGCAGTTTACCGGGACAATCTAATGAAAAACTGTTTTTT
many | TRBD1 | TRBJ1-4 | TRBV2 | CASKGTANEKLFF | TGTGCCAGCAAAGGGACAGCTAATGAAAAACTGTTTTTT
many | . | TRBJ1-2 | TRBV5-1 | CASSFRTGTYYGYTF | TGCGCCAGCAGCTTTCGTACGGGGACCTACTATGGCTACACCTTC